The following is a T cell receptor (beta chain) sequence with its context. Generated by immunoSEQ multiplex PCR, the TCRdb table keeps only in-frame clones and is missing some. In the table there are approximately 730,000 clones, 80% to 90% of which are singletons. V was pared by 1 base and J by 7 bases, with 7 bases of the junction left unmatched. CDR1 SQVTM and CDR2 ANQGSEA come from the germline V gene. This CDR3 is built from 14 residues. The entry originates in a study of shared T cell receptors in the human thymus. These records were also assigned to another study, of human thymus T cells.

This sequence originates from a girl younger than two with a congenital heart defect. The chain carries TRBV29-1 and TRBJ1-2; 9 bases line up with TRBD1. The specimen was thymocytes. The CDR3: CSVEVDRGEVGYTF. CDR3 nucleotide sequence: TGCAGCGTTGAAGTCGACAGGGGGGAAGTTGGCTACACCTTC. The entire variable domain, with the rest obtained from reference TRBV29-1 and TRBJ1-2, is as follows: SAVISQKPSRDICQRGTSLTIQCQVDSQVTMMFWYRQQPGQSLTLIATANQGSEATYESGFVIDKFPISRPNLTFSTLTVSNMSPEDSSIYLCSVEVDRGEVGYTFGSGTRLTVV.